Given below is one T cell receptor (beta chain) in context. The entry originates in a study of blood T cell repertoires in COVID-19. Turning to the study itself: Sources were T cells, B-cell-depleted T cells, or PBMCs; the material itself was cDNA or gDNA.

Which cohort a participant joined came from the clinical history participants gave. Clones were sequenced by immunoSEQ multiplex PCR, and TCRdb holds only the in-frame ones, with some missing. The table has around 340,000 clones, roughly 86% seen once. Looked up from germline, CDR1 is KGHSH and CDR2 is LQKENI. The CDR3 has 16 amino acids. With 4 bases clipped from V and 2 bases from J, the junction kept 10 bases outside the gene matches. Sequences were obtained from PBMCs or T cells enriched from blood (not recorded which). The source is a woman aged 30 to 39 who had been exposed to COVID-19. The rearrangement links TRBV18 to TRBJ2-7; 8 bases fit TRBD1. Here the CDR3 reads CASSQRPGGSTYEQYF. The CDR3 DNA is TGTGCCAGCTCACAGAGACCAGGGGGCTCAACCTACGAGCAGTACTTC.